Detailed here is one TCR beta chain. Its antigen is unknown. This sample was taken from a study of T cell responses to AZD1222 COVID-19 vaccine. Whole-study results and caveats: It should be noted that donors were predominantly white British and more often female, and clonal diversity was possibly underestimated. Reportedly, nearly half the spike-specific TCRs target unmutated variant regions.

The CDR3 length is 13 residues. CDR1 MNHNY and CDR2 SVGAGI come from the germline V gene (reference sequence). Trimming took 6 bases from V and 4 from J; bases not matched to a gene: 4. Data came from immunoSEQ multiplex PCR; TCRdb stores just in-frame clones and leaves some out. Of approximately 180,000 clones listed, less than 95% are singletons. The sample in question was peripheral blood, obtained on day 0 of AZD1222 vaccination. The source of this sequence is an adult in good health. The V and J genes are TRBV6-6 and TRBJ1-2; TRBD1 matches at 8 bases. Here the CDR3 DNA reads TGTGCCAGCAGCCCACAGGGGGGCTATGGCTACACCTTC. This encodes CASSPQGGYGYTF.